This is a list of T cell receptor beta chains from one sample in a study of T cell responses to AZD1222 COVID-19 vaccine. TCRdb's copy holds only in-frame clones and misses some; the assay was immunoSEQ multiplex PCR. The sample records 130,000 or so clones, nearly 90% being singletons. The sequencing used peripheral blood, collected 28 days after the second AZD1222 dose. The receptors were sampled from an adult who received the AZD1222 COVID-19 vaccine. The CDR3 runs from the conserved cysteine through the conserved F or W. Each record gives: J gene, D gene, clone size, V gene, CDR3 DNA, CDR3 protein. A D gene is named only where the DNA matches it firmly. The size of a clone is reported for some rows only, either as once, few or many, or as a class for expanded clones.

TRBJ2-3,NA,NA,TRBV18,TGTGCCAGCTCACCACCCGAAGGAACAGATACGCAGTATTTT,CASSPPEGTDTQYF
TRBJ2-5,TRBD1,NA,TRBV5-6,TGTGCCAGCCGGCGGGACAGGGGGCAAGAGACCCAGTACTTC,CASRRDRGQETQYF
TRBJ1-1,NA,NA,TRBV3-1/TRBV3-2,TGTGCCAGCAGCCAAGAGGGAAAAGGGAGGGACACTGAAGCTTTCTTT,CASSQEGKGRDTEAFF
TRBJ1-2,NA,NA,TRBV7-2,TGTGCCAGCAGCGGGGGAGTGGGCTATGGCTACACCTTC,CASSGGVGYGYTF
TRBJ1-3,NA,NA,TRBV4-1,TGCGCCAGCAGCCAAGAGCCTAGATTGCCCTCTGGAAACACCATATATTTT,CASSQEPRLPSGNTIYF
TRBJ1-4,NA,once,TRBV19,TGTGCCAGTACTGGGACGGGGAATGAAAAACTGTTTTTT,CASTGTGNEKLFF
TRBJ2-2,NA,NA,TRBV7-9,TGTGCCAGCAGCTTAAGTAACACCGGGGAGCTGTTTTTT,CASSLSNTGELFF
TRBJ2-2,NA,few,TRBV6-6,TGTGCCAGCAGTCTTAGGGCTATCCCGAGCACGAACACCGGGGAGCTGTTTTTT,CASSLRAIPSTNTGELFF
TRBJ2-7,TRBD1,NA,TRBV6-5,TGTGCCAGCAGCGGGGGACAGGACTACGAGCAGTACTTC,CASSGGQDYEQYF
TRBJ1-2,NA,NA,TRBV7-9,TGTGCCAGCAGCTTAGCGGGGGACATCCGGGCCGGCTACACCTTC,CASSLAGDIRAGYTF
TRBJ1-3,TRBD1,NA,TRBV7-9,TGTGCCAGCAGCAAGCAGGGGGCCTCTGGAAACACCATATATTTT,CASSKQGASGNTIYF
TRBJ2-7,NA,NA,TRBV27,TGTGCCAGCCGGGACCTTGCTCGTTACGAGCAGTACTTC,CASRDLARYEQYF
TRBJ1-4,NA,NA,TRBV10-1,TGCGCCAGCAGTATACGACGGCCAACTAATGAAAAACTGTTTTTT,CASSIRRPTNEKLFF
TRBJ1-2,NA,NA,TRBV11-2,TGTGCCAGCAGCTTAGCCAGGGAGGGCTACACCTTC,CASSLAREGYTF
TRBJ1-1,NA,once,TRBV4-3,TGCGCCAGCAGCCCCCTCGAGGGAAACACTGAAGCTTTCTTT,CASSPLEGNTEAFF
TRBJ1-1,NA,few,TRBV24-1,TGTGCCACCAGTGATTTGTGGGGGCGCTTCACTGAAGCTTTCTTT,CATSDLWGRFTEAFF
TRBJ2-7,NA,many,TRBV3-1/TRBV3-2,TGTGCCAGCAGCCAGGGGGACATATCGAACGAGCAGTACTTC,CASSQGDISNEQYF
TRBJ2-3,NA,NA,TRBV10-2,TGCGCCAGCAGTCGATTAGCGGGCACAGATACGCAGTATTTT,CASSRLAGTDTQYF
TRBJ1-3,NA,NA,TRBV10-3,TGTGCCATCAGTGACGTGGGCCCGGGGGCCTCTGGAAACACCATATATTTT,CAISDVGPGASGNTIYF
TRBJ1-3,TRBD1,NA,TRBV29-1,TGCAGCGTCGCGACAGGGTTCCACTCTGGAAACACCATATATTTT,CSVATGFHSGNTIYF
TRBJ2-2,TRBD2,NA,TRBV7-2,TGTGCCAGCAGGACTAGCGGGATGGGGACCGGGGAGCTGTTTTTT,CASRTSGMGTGELFF
TRBJ1-2,NA,NA,TRBV23-1,TGCGCCAGCAGTCAGGGATCAGATGACTATGGCTACACCTTC,CASSQGSDDYGYTF
TRBJ1-2,NA,once,TRBV10-1,TGCGCCAGCAGCCCTCGAGGCGACTATGGCTACACCTTC,CASSPRGDYGYTF
TRBJ2-1,TRBD2,NA,TRBV20-1,TGCAGTGCTAGTTCCTTAGCGGGGGGCCCTTACAATGAGCAGTTCTTC,CSASSLAGGPYNEQFF
TRBJ1-2,NA,NA,TRBV7-2,TGTGCCAGCAGCTTAGCGCACCCGGGGTTGACCTATGGCTACACCTTC,CASSLAHPGLTYGYTF
TRBJ2-5,NA,NA,TRBV6-5,TGTGCCAGCCTGGGGGAGCAAGAGACCCAGTACTTC,CASLGEQETQYF
TRBJ2-1,NA,NA,TRBV18,TGTGCCAGCTCACCGCCTGGCCGAGCGCTCGCCTACAATGAGCAGTTCTTC,CASSPPGRALAYNEQFF
TRBJ2-1,TRBD2,few,TRBV19,TGTGCCAGTAGTATCCCTGCGGGAGATTCGCGCAATGAGCAGTTCTTC,CASSIPAGDSRNEQFF
TRBJ1-1,NA,once,TRBV16,TGTGCCAGCAGCCAATCAGGGAACACTGAAGCTTTCTTT,CASSQSGNTEAFF
TRBJ2-5,NA,NA,TRBV5-6,TGTGCCAGCAGCCCCAACACGAAAACGGGGAGCCAGTACTTC,CASSPNTKTGSQYF
TRBJ2-5,NA,NA,TRBV6-6,TGTGCCAGCAGTTACTCTGAGACCCAGTACTTC,CASSYSETQYF
TRBJ2-5,NA,NA,TRBV10-2,TGCGCCAGCAGTACAGCGACAGGAGAGACCCAGTACTTC,CASSTATGETQYF
TRBJ2-3,NA,NA,TRBV19,TGTGCCAGTAGCATATACCCCGGTTCGTCAGGGGTCACAGATACGCAGTATTTT,CASSIYPGSSGVTDTQYF
TRBJ2-5,NA,NA,TRBV29-1,TGCAGCGGTGACGCCTCAGGGGAGGAGACCCAGTACTTC,CSGDASGEETQYF
TRBJ2-4,NA,NA,TRBV30,TGTGCCTGGAGTGTGACAGGTTCTACAGCCCTAGCCAAAAACATTCAGTACTTC,CAWSVTGSTALAKNIQYF
TRBJ1-1,NA,NA,TRBV19,TGTGCCAGTAGTACCCAGGGGACGGCGAACACTGAAGCTTTCTTT,CASSTQGTANTEAFF
TRBJ1-3,NA,once,TRBV30,TGTGCCTGGACCTTACAAAGGGGAAACACCATATATTTT,CAWTLQRGNTIYF
TRBJ1-6,TRBD1,NA,TRBV7-9,TGTGCCAGCAGCTTCGGACAGGGGGCTGCACCCCTCCACTTT,CASSFGQGAAPLHF
TRBJ2-1,NA,NA,TRBV6-1,TGTGCCAGCAGTGAAAGGGTAGGGAGGAATGAGCAGTTCTTC,CASSERVGRNEQFF
TRBJ1-2,TRBD1,NA,TRBV5-1,TGCGCCAGCAGCCCCGCCCCGACAGGGGGTTATGGCTACACCTTC,CASSPAPTGGYGYTF
TRBJ1-2,TRBD1,NA,TRBV7-9,TGTGCCAGCAGCTGGGGTGGGGACAGGGACCGCTACACCTTC,CASSWGGDRDRYTF
TRBJ1-5,TRBD1,once,TRBV4-2,TGTGCCAGCGGCCTTCTAGACAGGGGAAAGAATCAGCCCCAGCATTTT,CASGLLDRGKNQPQHF
TRBJ2-7,NA,NA,TRBV5-1,TGCGCCAGCAGCTTAACAGTTTCCTCGCCCTACGAGCAGTACTTC,CASSLTVSSPYEQYF
TRBJ1-4,NA,NA,TRBV5-5,TGTGCCAGCAGCGATCCGGGACTGTTCAATGAAAAACTGTTTTTT,CASSDPGLFNEKLFF
TRBJ1-1,NA,NA,TRBV5-1,TGCGCCAGCAGCTCTGGAGGAGGAAACACTGAAGCTTTCTTT,CASSSGGGNTEAFF
TRBJ2-3,TRBD2,NA,TRBV4-2,TGTGCCAGCACCCGAAACGTCGGCGGGGGGGGAGATACGCAGTATTTT,CASTRNVGGGGDTQYF